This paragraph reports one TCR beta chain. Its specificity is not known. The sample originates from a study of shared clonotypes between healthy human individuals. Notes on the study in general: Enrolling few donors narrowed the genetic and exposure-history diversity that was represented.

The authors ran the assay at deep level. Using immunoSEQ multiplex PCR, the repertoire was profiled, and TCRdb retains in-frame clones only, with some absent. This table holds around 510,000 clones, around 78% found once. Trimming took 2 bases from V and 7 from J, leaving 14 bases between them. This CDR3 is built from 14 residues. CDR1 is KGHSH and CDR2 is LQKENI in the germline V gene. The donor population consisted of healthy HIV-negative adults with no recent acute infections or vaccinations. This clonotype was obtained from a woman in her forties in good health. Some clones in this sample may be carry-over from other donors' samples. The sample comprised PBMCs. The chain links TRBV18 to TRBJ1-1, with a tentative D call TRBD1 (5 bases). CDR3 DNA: TGTGCCAGCTCACCAGAGAGGGGCGCGATTGAAGCTTTCTTT. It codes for CASSPERGAIEAFF.